This T cell receptor (beta chain) was obtained from a study of OX40 agonist ivuxolimab in advanced cancers. Study-level background: Ivuxolimab was an agonistic, fully human IgG2 monoclonal antibody directed against OX40 (CD134), a costimulatory receptor. A male proportion of around 81% and a mean age of roughly 58 years, ranging from roughly 23 to 80, were recorded for the dose-escalation cohort. Intravenous ivuxolimab was administered to patients every 2 weeks at six dose levels: 0.01, 0.1, 0.3, 1.5, 3 and 10 mg/kg. Prior anti-PD-1, anti-PD-L1 or anti-CTLA-4 therapy was permitted, and approximately 41% of dose-escalation patients had received checkpoint inhibitors. Peripheral TCRbeta sequencing aimed to test whether ivuxolimab altered TCR sequence diversity and caused clonal T-cell expansion. Among the 50 to 55 dose-escalation patients, around 20 had hepatocellular carcinoma, approximately 15 melanoma, 9 renal cell carcinoma and 9 head and neck cancer. Partial responses were achieved by three dose-escalation patients, of whom one had hepatocellular carcinoma and two had cutaneous melanoma. The paper reports the monotherapy dose-escalation portion (N ≈ 52 patients) of the phase I ivuxolimab trial.

With respect to this clone: No cognate antigen has been identified for it. Per-nucleotide qualities are absent, and no much larger clonotype sits a single base away.

Overall results and qualifications from the work: The antigen specificity of the peripheral T cells that underwent clonal expansion was not determined. In the 0.1-3.0 mg/kg groups, partial responders were among the patients with the lowest normalized peripheral clonal expansion, particularly in CD8+ T cells. Low levels of normalized T-cell clonal expansion were also seen in some patients who did not respond. After ivuxolimab, expanded clones were on average more numerous among CD8+ T cells than among CD4+ T cells. At doses of 0.1 to 3.0 mg/kg, clonal expansion of both CD4+ and CD8+ blood T cells was observed from baseline to week 6.

Genomic DNA was extracted from sorted cells for sequencing of the TCRbeta CDR3 region. TCRbeta CDR3 regions were sequenced using the immunoSEQ Assay. This is the immuneACCESS table as TCRdb keeps it, with only in-frame sequences that have V and J called. A part of the clones is gone; compared with another copy, unresolved V genes explain less than half, and the rest is unexplained. This sample comprises around 84,000 clones, roughly 90% of them detected only once. The ten biggest clones cover approximately 11% of the sample. Patients with autoimmune disease history or receiving systemic immunosuppression were excluded from the trial. Peripheral blood for TCR sequencing was drawn from every dose cohort at baseline, at cycle 4 day 1 and at cycle 7 day 1. Samples were obtained from an open-label, multicenter, first-in-human phase I dose-escalation trial of ivuxolimab. Adults with locally advanced or metastatic head and neck squamous cell, hepatocellular, melanoma or renal cell carcinoma were enrolled in the trial. Before TCR sequencing, CD4+ and CD8+ T cells were separately sorted from peripheral blood.

In the germline V gene, CDR1 corresponds to MNHEY and CDR2 to SVGAGI. Measured from the cysteine to the phenylalanine, the CDR3 is 13 residues long. Only the CDR3 part of the read is kept: 39 bases, read in frame from the first base. V and J lose 5 bases and 5 bases, and a span of 13 bases separates them. The receptor chain draws on TRBV6-5 and TRBJ2-7; the D gene cannot be resolved beyond TRBD1 or TRBD2, each matching 5 bases. This TCR was sampled from an adult with an advanced solid tumor such as melanoma, head and neck, liver or kidney cancer. Here the sequenced sample was CD4+ or CD8+ T cells sorted from blood, taken in a trial of the OX40 agonist ivuxolimab. CDR3 protein: CASSTGPRDEQYF. The nucleotide sequence reads TGTGCCAGCAGTACGGGGCCGCGGGACGAGCAGTACTTC.